Below are 23 T cell receptor beta chains sequenced from a single sample in a study of blood T cell repertoires in COVID-19. This table comes from immunoSEQ multiplex PCR, and its TCRdb copy is limited to in-frame clones, with some not included. The data show about 170,000 clones, around 80% seen once. The material sequenced was peripheral blood. These receptors came from a woman over 75 with active or convalescent COVID-19.

The CDR3 region is CASSYHGGKETQYF. DNA of the CDR3: TGTGCCAGCAGTTACCATGGGGGGAAAGAGACCCAGTACTTC. The chain links TRBV6-2 or TRBV6-3 to TRBJ2-5, with a possible D match to TRBD2 (6 bases). CDR1 and CDR2 from the germline V gene are MNHEY and SVGEGT. Trimming removed 2 bases from V and 3 bases from J, with 10 bases in between. The CDR3 has 14 residues.

This clone was seen a single time. The genes are TRBV5-8 and TRBJ2-1; no clear D gene. Trimming left V 3 bases short and J 8 bases short, with 18 bases between. Germline-derived CDR1 and CDR2 are SGHTS and YDEGEE. This CDR3 contains 15 residues. CDR3 sequence reads: CASSSRPYPADEQFF. The CDR3 DNA reads TGTGCCAGCAGCTCACGGCCTTATCCTGCGGATGAGCAGTTCTTC.

The V call is TRBV6-5, the J call TRBJ2-1, with TRBD2 matching 7 bases. This CDR3 is 15 amino acids long. The V gene end was trimmed by 7 bases and the J gene end by 0 bases; junction bases not matched to a gene: 6. The germline V gene encodes CDR1 MNHEY and CDR2 SVGAGI. CDR3 amino acids: CASIKGGSSYNEQFF. CDR3 in DNA: TGTGCCAGCATCAAGGGAGGGAGCTCCTACAATGAGCAGTTCTTC.

The J gene is TRBJ1-6, the V gene TRBV6-5, with 8 bases identical to TRBD1. From germline, CDR1 is MNHEY and CDR2 SVGAGI. The CDR3 spans 15 residues. The ends lost 2 bases at V and 7 bases at J; junction bases unmatched: 4. CDR3 nucleotide sequence: TGTGCCAGCAGTTACGGGACAGGAGTAAATTCACCCCTCCACTTT. It is translated as CASSYGTGVNSPLHF.

The rearrangement uses TRBV7-2 and TRBJ1-2; D may be TRBD1 (5 bases). CDR1 and CDR2 (germline): SGHTA, FQGNSA. This CDR3 contains 13 residues. V lost 6 bases and J 7 bases, leaving 15 bases between the germline ends. The CDR3 is CASRITGQGGYTF. For the CDR3, the DNA is TGTGCCAGCAGGATAACAGGCCAGGGTGGCTACACCTTC.

The V gene is TRBV6-5, the J gene TRBJ1-6, with 11 nucleotides matching TRBD1. Looked up from germline, CDR1 is MNHEY and CDR2 is SVGAGI. This CDR3 comprises 14 residues. V lost 6 bases and J lost 9; bases outside the gene matches: 4. The CDR3, as DNA: TGTGCCAGCAGAGGACAGGGGGCGCGTTCACCCCTCCACTTT. This encodes CASRGQGARSPLHF.

This clone was recorded a few times. The rearrangement links TRBV12-3 or TRBV12-4 to TRBJ1-5, with D unresolved. Trimming took 6 bases from V and 3 from J, leaving 9 bases between them. This CDR3 has 13 amino acids. CDR3 sequence (DNA): TGTGCCAGCAGGAGGGCCCTCAATCAGCCCCAGCATTTT. The encoded protein is CASRRALNQPQHF.

CDR3: CASTPAGGMNSPLHF. CDR3 DNA sequence: TGTGCCAGCACACCCGCGGGAGGGATGAATTCACCCCTCCACTTT. The rearrangement joins TRBV7-9 to TRBJ1-6, with D unresolved. CDR1 SEHNR and CDR2 FQNEAQ come from the germline V gene (reference sequence). This CDR3 contains 15 residues. Trimming took off 7 bases at V and 7 bases at J, with 17 bases between the two ends.

The V call is TRBV5-5, the J call TRBJ1-2; 9 nucleotides align to TRBD1. V dropped 4 bases and J dropped 13; count of bases not matched to a gene: 11. The CDR3 length is 13 residues. Germline assignment: CDR1 SGHKS and CDR2 YYEKEE (reference sequence). CDR3 nucleotides: TGTGCCAGCAGCGTCGGGACAGGGCCGGCTCGCACCTTC. It yields the protein CASSVGTGPARTF.

The CDR3: CAWSGWSGTGNTIYF. The CDR3 nucleotides read TGTGCCTGGAGTGGATGGAGCGGGACTGGAAACACCATATATTTT. This sequence joins TRBV30 and TRBJ1-3, with D unclear. Trimming cost V 1 base and J 2 bases, with 12 bases left between them. CDR1 is GTSNPN and CDR2 is SVGIG in the germline V gene (reference sequence). This CDR3 has 15 amino acids.

The V call is TRBV5-1, the J call TRBJ1-1; 7 positions agree with TRBD1. The CDR3 extends over 15 amino acids. From germline, CDR1 is SGHRS and CDR2 YFSETQ. Trimming cost V 1 base and J 1 base; bases outside gene matches: 4. Here the CDR3 DNA reads TGCGCCAGCAGCTTGCGAACAGGGGAGAACACTGAAGCTTTCTTT. Translated, it gives CASSLRTGENTEAFF.

V usage is TRBV12-3 or TRBV12-4 and J usage is TRBJ1-5; D perhaps matches TRBD1 (5 bases). Trimming pared 6 bases from V and 3 bases from J, leaving 9 bases between. The CDR3 spans 13 residues. In nucleotides, the CDR3 is TGTGCCAGCAGCCGACAGACCAATCAGCCCCAGCATTTT. It translates to CASSRQTNQPQHF.

This clone was found once. This chain uses TRBV10-3 with TRBJ2-3, with TRBD2 matching 12 bases. The ends lost 2 bases at V and 3 bases at J; junction bases unmatched: 3. The CDR3 contains 16 residues. Germline V gene sequence: CDR1 ENHRY, CDR2 SYGVKD. This CDR3 is CAISEASGGVTDTQYF. The DNA for the CDR3 is TGTGCCATCAGTGAGGCTAGCGGGGGGGTAACAGATACGCAGTATTTT.

This chain links TRBV19 with TRBJ1-5; 11 bases align to TRBD1. Trimming took 10 bases from V and 1 from J; bases not matched to a gene: 9. CDR1 and CDR2 from the germline V gene are LNHDA and SQIVND (reference sequence). This CDR3 is 16 amino acids long. The DNA for the CDR3 is TGTGCCACTGGTGGGACAGGGGGTCGGAGCAATCAGCCCCAGCATTTT. The encoded protein is CATGGTGGRSNQPQHF.

The V call is TRBV19, the J call TRBJ1-5, with D perhaps matching TRBD1 (6 bases). Germline V gene sequence: CDR1 LNHDA, CDR2 SQIVND (reference sequence). The CDR3 is 14 residues long. The V and J ends lost 6 bases and 8 bases respectively, with 17 bases between them. The CDR3 spells CASREQGRGEPQHF. DNA for the CDR3: TGTGCCAGTAGGGAACAGGGCCGGGGGGAGCCCCAGCATTTT.

Comment on this clone: One end of the junction varies from germline; a read error may be responsible. V gene TRBV12-3 or TRBV12-4 combines with J gene TRBJ2-5, with 7 bases lining up with TRBD2. There are 13 residues in the CDR3. Written as DNA, the CDR3 is TGTGCCTGCAGTCCGTGGGGGGGGGAGACCCAGTACTTC. Its translation is CACSPWGGETQYF.

This clone has a single count. At one end, the junction sequence differs from germline, possibly due to a read error. This chain uses TRBV7-7 with TRBJ2-1; D perhaps matches TRBD2 (7 bases). Germline lookup yields CDR1 SSHAT and CDR2 FNYEAQ (reference sequence). The CDR3 is 15 amino acids. CDR3 nucleotides: TGTGCTAGCAGCCCCGGCGGGGGCGACTACAATGAGCAGTTCTTC. The encoded protein is CASSPGGGDYNEQFF.

The V call is TRBV6-4, the J call TRBJ1-1; 9 bases are shared with TRBD1. J gave up 5 bases and V 6 bases, and 1 base lay outside the gene matches. The CDR3 sequence is 12 residues long. Germline CDR1 is MRHNA and CDR2 is SNTAGT. CDR3: CASRTGGTEAFF. The CDR3 DNA reads TGTGCCAGCAGGACAGGGGGAACTGAAGCTTTCTTT.

This clone appeared a single time. The chain carries TRBV6-6 and TRBJ1-1; maybe TRBD1 (6 bases). Germline V gene data show CDR1 as MNHNY and CDR2 as SVGAGI (reference sequence). The CDR3 is 14 amino acids. Trimming left V 4 bases short and J 4 bases short, with 13 bases between. CDR3 in amino acids: CASSSGGAGTEAFF. Here the CDR3 DNA reads TGTGCCAGCAGTTCTGGGGGGGCAGGCACTGAAGCTTTCTTT.

This rearrangement joins TRBV18 to TRBJ1-1; the D gene is possibly TRBD1 (6 bases). Between the trimmed V and J ends, which lost 8 bases and 0 bases, there was a span of 22 bases. CDR1 is KGHSH and CDR2 is LQKENI in the germline V gene. The CDR3 spans 17 residues. The DNA for the CDR3 is TGTGCCAGCCCGCCGGAGGGGGGGGTGGGGATGAACACTGAAGCTTTCTTT. It is translated as CASPPEGGVGMNTEAFF. The whole variable domain, filled in from reference TRBV18 and TRBJ1-1, reads NAGVMQNPRHLVRRRGQEARLRCSPMKGHSHVYWYRQLPEEGLKFMVYLQKENIIDESGMPKERFSAEFPKEGPSILRIQQVVRGDSAAYFCASPPEGGVGMNTEAFFGQGTRLTVV.

This chain links TRBV3-1 (or the pseudogene TRBV3-2) with TRBJ1-1; D gene ambiguous. The CDR3 contains 15 residues. The germline V gene encodes CDR1 LGHDT and CDR2 YNNKEL (reference sequence). V was clipped by 4 bases and J by 1 base, with 13 bases between them. CDR3 coding DNA: TGTGCCAGCAGCCTGAGCCGGGTGCCGAACACTGAAGCTTTCTTT. This gives the protein CASSLSRVPNTEAFF.

A single count supports this clone. DNA for the CDR3: TGTGCCAGCAGCTTGGACAGGGCGGGGGTTGAAGCTTTCTTT. This translates into CASSLDRAGVEAFF. J is TRBJ1-1 and V is TRBV5-4; a possible D gene is TRBD1 (6 bases). Germline loops: CDR1 SGHNT, CDR2 YYREEE (reference sequence). V dropped 0 bases and J dropped 7 bases, with 13 bases sitting between them. There are 14 residues in the CDR3.

CDR3 nucleotide sequence: TGTGCCAGCAGTGTTCCCGCGGGGGGCAGTTACGGGACCCAGTACTTC. Its translation is CASSVPAGGSYGTQYF. V gene TRBV6-2 or TRBV6-3 combines with J gene TRBJ2-5, with 8 bases lining up with TRBD2. Trimming took 5 bases from V and 7 from J; bases not matched to a gene: 15. The CDR3 spans 16 residues. Per the germline V gene, CDR1 is MNHEY and CDR2 is SVGEGT.